The 25 T cell receptor beta chains in this list originate from one sample, sequenced in a study of T cell responses to AZD1222 COVID-19 vaccine. Only in-frame clones appear in the TCRdb table, and some are missing; sequencing was by immunoSEQ multiplex PCR. Of roughly 170,000 clones listed, around nine tenths are singletons. The source was peripheral blood, collected on day 0 of AZD1222 vaccination. Receptors originate from an adult in good health.

The V gene is TRBV3-1 (or the pseudogene TRBV3-2), the J gene TRBJ2-2, with D tentatively TRBD1 (5 bases). V lost 2 bases, J lost 4 bases, and 8 bases lay in between. Germline assignment: CDR1 LGHDT and CDR2 YNNKEL (reference sequence). This CDR3 is 14 amino acids long. DNA of the CDR3: TGTGCCAGCAGCCAAAGACAGAGCACCGGGGAGCTGTTTTTT. The encoded protein is CASSQRQSTGELFF.

The table lists this clone with a count of one. J is TRBJ1-5 and V is TRBV5-1; no firm D call. Per germline, CDR1 SGHRS and CDR2 YFSETQ. Trimming removed 0 bases at V and 3 bases at J, with 10 bases between. This CDR3 comprises 15 residues. CDR3 sequence reads: CASSLEPTNNQPQHF. The CDR3 DNA reads TGCGCCAGCAGCTTGGAGCCGACAAACAATCAGCCCCAGCATTTT.

This sequence joins TRBV3-1 (or the pseudogene TRBV3-2) and TRBJ1-5, with 7 bases fitting TRBD1. The J segment lost 2 bases and the V segment lost 4 bases, leaving 2 bases of the junction unmatched. CDR3 length equals 14 residues. Germline V gene lookup returns CDR1 LGHDT and CDR2 YNNKEL (reference sequence). The CDR3 loop reads CASSPDRGNQPQHF. For the CDR3, the DNA is TGTGCCAGCAGCCCCGACAGGGGCAATCAGCCCCAGCATTTT.

The chain combines TRBV5-3 with TRBJ2-5, with 13 bases lining up with TRBD2. TRBV5-3 is recorded as an ORF, its role being uncertain. V shed 0 bases, J shed 4 bases, and the junction held 6 bases outside the gene matches. The CDR3 covers 17 residues. CDR3 DNA: TGTGCCAGAAGCTTGGCAACTAGCGGGGGGGTCAGAGAGACCCAGTACTTC. Its translation: CARSLATSGGVRETQYF.

The chain employs TRBV29-1 and TRBJ2-3, with D possibly TRBD2 on 6 matching bases. V was cut by 6 bases and J by 5 bases, with 9 bases left in between. CDR1 is SQVTM and CDR2 is ANQGSEA in the germline V gene. CDR3 length: 11 amino acids. The CDR3 here is CSVRRGDTQYF. CDR3 sequence (DNA): TGCAGCGTCAGGCGGGGAGATACGCAGTATTTT.

V and J are TRBV6-4 and TRBJ1-2, with unresolved D. CDR3 size: 13 residues. Trimming removed 2 bases from V and 4 bases from J, with 8 bases in between. CDR1 and CDR2 (germline): MRHNA, SNTAGT. CDR3 region: CASSDGPGYGYTF. CDR3 bases: TGTGCCAGCAGTGACGGCCCTGGCTATGGCTACACCTTC.

The J gene is TRBJ1-5, the V gene TRBV20-1; D remains ambiguous. Germline V gene data show CDR1 as DFQATT and CDR2 as SNEGSKA (reference sequence). This CDR3 is 12 amino acids long. V was clipped by 3 bases and J by 4 bases, with 7 bases between them. The CDR3 protein is CSASDGNQPQHF. The CDR3 DNA follows: TGCAGTGCTAGTGACGGAAATCAGCCCCAGCATTTT.

This CDR3 reads CAWSSGRSGNTIYF. The CDR3 DNA is TGTGCCTGGAGTTCAGGTCGGTCTGGAAACACCATATATTTT. The chain links TRBV30 to TRBJ1-3, with D hard to call. This CDR3 is 14 amino acids long. Trimming took 2 bases from V and 1 from J, leaving 9 bases between them. From germline, CDR1 is GTSNPN and CDR2 SVGIG (reference sequence).

The chain recombines TRBV7-2 with TRBJ1-1; D remains ambiguous. V was trimmed by 5 bases and J by 1 base, leaving 11 bases between them. The CDR3 covers 14 residues. The germline gives CDR1 SGHTA, CDR2 FQGNSA. CDR3 protein: CASSGFTTNTEAFF. The DNA of the CDR3 is TGTGCCAGCAGCGGATTTACAACGAACACTGAAGCTTTCTTT.

The chain couples TRBV24-1 to TRBJ2-6, with D uncertain. The V end was cut by 5 bases, the J end by 0 bases, with 4 bases between. The length of the CDR3 is 14 residues. Per the germline V gene, CDR1 is KGHDR and CDR2 is SFDVKD. CDR3 in DNA: TGTGCCACCAGTGTGGGCTCTGGGGCCAACGTCCTGACTTTC. It codes for CATSVGSGANVLTF.

The rearrangement links TRBV30 to TRBJ2-1; perhaps TRBD1 as D (6 bases). V shed 0 bases and J shed 9 bases, with 9 bases lying between them. The germline gives CDR1 GTSNPN, CDR2 SVGIG (reference sequence). This CDR3 comprises 12 residues. DNA for the CDR3: TGTGCCTGGAGTGTACTAGGGGGTGAGCAGTTCTTC. Its translation is CAWSVLGGEQFF.

The chain recombines TRBV7-8 with TRBJ2-1; D gene uncertain. The CDR3 has 14 residues. The germline V gene has CDR1 SGHVS and CDR2 FQNEAQ. Trimming cost V 1 base and J 2 bases, with 6 bases left between them. The CDR3 here is CASSLEGTYNEQFF. The CDR3 DNA follows: TGTGCCAGCAGCTTAGAGGGCACCTACAATGAGCAGTTCTTC.

The chain recombines TRBV6-5 with TRBJ2-1, with no clear D. CDR3 size: 13 residues. Trimming pared 6 bases from V and 7 bases from J, leaving 13 bases between. Germline values: CDR1 MNHEY, CDR2 SVGAGI. The CDR3 region is CASRGRRKNEQFF. CDR3 in DNA: TGTGCCAGCAGGGGTAGACGGAAAAATGAGCAGTTCTTC.

The V call is TRBV28, the J call TRBJ1-2, with unresolved D. V was shortened by 3 bases and J by 0 bases, with 2 bases between the two germline ends. The CDR3 contains 12 residues. Germline-derived CDR1 and CDR2 are MDHEN and SYDVKM. The CDR3 loop reads CASSLTNYGYTF. In DNA form, the CDR3 reads TGTGCCAGCAGTTTGACTAACTATGGCTACACCTTC.

This chain joins TRBV18 and TRBJ1-5, with a possible D match to TRBD1 (5 bases). The germline V gene has CDR1 KGHSH and CDR2 LQKENI. Trimming pared 3 bases from V and 6 bases from J, leaving 12 bases between. The CDR3 is 14 amino acids. Here the CDR3 reads CASSPQGIFQPQHF. The CDR3 coding sequence is TGTGCCAGCTCACCGCAGGGAATTTTTCAGCCCCAGCATTTT.

Of note for this clone: The sample holds other DNA sequences that translate to the same CDR3. The chain uses TRBV9 and TRBJ1-2, with 8 bases that match TRBD1. Germline-derived CDR1 and CDR2 are SGDLS and YYNGEE. V gave up 0 bases and J gave up 2 bases; unmatched junction bases: 0. This CDR3 is built from 14 residues. CDR3: CASSVGQGNYGYTF. The CDR3 nucleotides are TGTGCCAGCAGCGTAGGACAGGGGAACTATGGCTACACCTTC.

This sequence joins TRBV27 and TRBJ2-1, with D unresolved. The CDR3 length is 15 residues. Germline CDR1 reads MNHEY; CDR2 reads SMNVEV (reference sequence). Trimming took off 2 bases at V and 1 base at J, with 9 bases between the two ends. CDR3 DNA: TGTGCCAGCAGTTTACTAGGTCAATCCTACAATGAGCAGTTCTTC. It specifies CASSLLGQSYNEQFF.

V and J are TRBV5-6 and TRBJ1-2, with TRBD1 matching 7 bases. Per germline, CDR1 SGHDT and CDR2 YYEEEE. The CDR3 runs 17 residues. V was pared by 3 bases and J by 4 bases, with 15 bases of the junction left unmatched. Here the CDR3 reads CASSYGGRRGPSYGYTF. CDR3 nucleotides: TGTGCCAGCAGCTACGGGGGGCGAAGGGGGCCGTCCTATGGCTACACCTTC.

The chain couples TRBV7-9 to TRBJ1-5; TRBD1 matches 7 bases. CDR3 length: 16 amino acids. Losses at the gene ends were 4 bases for V and 7 bases for J; bases not matched to a gene: 13. Germline loops: CDR1 SEHNR, CDR2 FQNEAQ (reference sequence). CDR3 loop: CASSSTARGWTQPQHF. DNA for the CDR3: TGTGCCAGCAGCTCTACGGCCAGGGGGTGGACGCAGCCCCAGCATTTT.

The V gene is TRBV6-5, the J gene TRBJ2-1; D is ambiguous. Per germline, CDR1 MNHEY and CDR2 SVGAGI. The CDR3 is made up of 14 amino acids. The ends were cut back, 0 bases at V and 4 bases at J, with 7 bases in the middle. The CDR3 protein is CASSYSGPYNEQFF. CDR3 nucleotide sequence: TGTGCCAGCAGTTACTCAGGGCCGTACAATGAGCAGTTCTTC.

The V call is TRBV28, the J call TRBJ2-7; D not certain. Germline lookup yields CDR1 MDHEN and CDR2 SYDVKM. CDR3 length equals 13 residues. V was pared by 2 bases and J by 2 bases, with 7 bases between. CDR3 nucleotides: TGTGCCAGCAGTTTAGGCAGAACCTACGAGCAGTACTTC. Translating it yields CASSLGRTYEQYF.

V and J are TRBV5-1 and TRBJ2-2; the D is unclear. The germline V and J ends were trimmed by 0 bases and 6 bases, with 9 bases remaining between them. CDR1 SGHRS and CDR2 YFSETQ come from the germline V gene. This CDR3 is 14 amino acids long. The CDR3 sequence is CASSLVMVAGELFF. Written as DNA, the CDR3 is TGCGCCAGCAGCTTGGTTATGGTTGCCGGGGAGCTGTTTTTT. Combining the CDR3 with reference TRBV5-1 and TRBJ2-2 gives the whole variable domain KAGVTQTPRYLIKTRGQQVTLSCSPISGHRSVSWYQQTPGQGLQFLFEYFSETQRNKGNFPGRFSGRQFSNSRSEMNVSTLELGDSALYLCASSLVMVAGELFFGEGSRLTVL.

The J gene is TRBJ1-1, the V gene TRBV19; 7 positions agree with TRBD1. This CDR3 spans 14 amino acids. V lost 5 bases, J lost 1 base, and 4 bases stayed unmatched. The germline CDR1 and CDR2 sequences are LNHDA and SQIVND (reference sequence). The CDR3 loop reads CASSGGGPNTEAFF. In DNA form, the CDR3 reads TGTGCCAGTAGTGGAGGGGGCCCGAACACTGAAGCTTTCTTT. Looking up the rest from reference TRBV19 and TRBJ1-1 gives the full variable domain: DGGITQSPKYLFRKEGQNVTLSCEQNLNHDAMYWYRQDPGQGLRLIYYSQIVNDFQKGDIAEGYSVSREKKESFPLTVTSAQKNPTAFYLCASSGGGPNTEAFFGQGTRLTVV.

The rearrangement uses TRBV9 and TRBJ2-5, with 7 nucleotides matching TRBD2. Germline V CDR1 and CDR2: SGDLS, YYNGEE. CDR3 length: 15 residues. The J segment lost 5 bases and the V segment lost 0 bases, leaving 7 bases of the junction unmatched. CDR3 sequence reads: CASSVGTGGLETQYF. CDR3 bases: TGTGCCAGCAGCGTAGGGACGGGAGGTCTGGAGACCCAGTACTTC.

The chain links TRBV5-6 to TRBJ1-2; maybe TRBD1 (5 bases). In germline, CDR1 is SGHDT, CDR2 YYEEEE. V was cut by 0 bases and J by 4 bases, with 19 bases left in between. The CDR3 has 17 amino acids. In DNA form, the CDR3 reads TGTGCCAGCAGCTTGGTAGGCAGGGACCCAGCTAGCTATGGCTACACCTTC. Its protein product is CASSLVGRDPASYGYTF.